The present entry profiles one T cell receptor beta chain with its context. The CDR3 is 14 amino acids. Germline lookup yields CDR1 SGHTA and CDR2 FQGNSA. V was trimmed by 5 bases and J by 8 bases, leaving 17 bases between them. The authors amplified TCR beta CDR3 regions, and they did so from RNA transcripts for repertoire sequencing. RT-PCR with HTBI primers came first, then second-round multiplex PCR. TCRdb analysed the multiplex PCR reads with MiXCR anew, one entry per CDR3 protein. The table lists roughly 410,000 distinct CDR3 sequences, approximately 15% of them singletons. The data were obtained in a study of Graves' ophthalmopathy and Graves' hyperthyroidism.

Sequencing was performed on peripheral blood. This receptor was identified in a woman between 18 and 30 years old with stable Graves' hyperthyroidism. The chain uses TRBV7-2 and TRBJ2-3; a weak D match, TRBD2 (6 bases). CDR3 in amino acids: CASSLGTHILTQYF. In DNA form, the CDR3 reads TGTGCCAGCAGCCTCGGGACTCACATACTTACGCAGTATTTT.